The T cell receptor (beta chain) under discussion was sequenced for a study of T cell responses to AZD1222 COVID-19 vaccine. Study information: Combined were second doses at about 4 or about 12 weeks. Findings and limits, study-wide: Repertoire sampling occurred only after the peak T cell response.

Assay used: immunoSEQ multiplex PCR; TCRdb lists only in-frame clones, some missing. The sample includes 83,000 or so clones, roughly 83% of them seen just once. Germline assignment: CDR1 LNHDA and CDR2 SQIVND (reference sequence). Unmatched junction bases numbered 8, after V lost 1 base and J lost 7 bases. The CDR3 runs to 15 residues. This clone was observed a handful of times. Its antigen is currently unknown. The clonotype originates from an adult in good health. The chain combines TRBV19 with TRBJ1-2; 8 bases match TRBD1. Sequenced here: peripheral blood, sampled on day 0 of AZD1222 vaccination. CDR3 protein: CASSIGAGGAAGYTF. The CDR3 DNA sequence: TGTGCCAGTAGTATAGGGGCAGGGGGCGCGGCTGGCTACACCTTC.